This is a list of T cell receptor beta chains from one sample in a study of T cells in tumors after PD-1 blockade. Only in-frame clones appear in the TCRdb table, and some are missing; sequencing was by immunoSEQ multiplex PCR. The profile shows some 9,600 clones, approximately 65% of them singletons. The sample here was tumor tissue, taken after anti-PD-1 treatment. The receptors stem from a human donor with basal cell carcinoma. Both conserved end residues are part of each CDR3. Each record gives: V gene, CDR3 length, J gene, clone size, D gene, CDR3 DNA, CDR3 protein. D genes are given only for firm matches. Clone sizes are given selectively: once, few, many, or a class where the clone is expanded.

v_call: TRBV28; cdr3_length: 14; j_call: TRBJ2-7; clone_size: -; d_call: TRBD2; cdr3_nt: TGTGCCAGCAGGCCTACTAGCGGAACCTACGAGCAGTACTTC; cdr3_aa: CASRPTSGTYEQYF
v_call: TRBV19; cdr3_length: 15; j_call: TRBJ2-2; clone_size: -; d_call: -; cdr3_nt: TGTGCCAGTAGTGATAAGGGGCGCAGGACCGGGGAGCTGTTTTTT; cdr3_aa: CASSDKGRRTGELFF
v_call: TRBV6-2/TRBV6-3; cdr3_length: 21; j_call: TRBJ1-5; clone_size: -; d_call: TRBD1; cdr3_nt: TGTGCCAGCAGTTCTAGAACAGGGGTATCGGGTTATAAGGCCTTTAATCAGCCCCAGCATTTT; cdr3_aa: CASSSRTGVSGYKAFNQPQHF
v_call: TRBV11-3; cdr3_length: 13; j_call: TRBJ2-7; clone_size: -; d_call: -; cdr3_nt: TGTGCCAGCAGCTTACGCGACACGTACGAGCAGTACTTC; cdr3_aa: CASSLRDTYEQYF
v_call: TRBV9; cdr3_length: 15; j_call: TRBJ2-1; clone_size: -; d_call: TRBD1; cdr3_nt: TGTGCCAGCAGCGTAGGGGGACAGGGGCTCAATGAGCAGTTCTTC; cdr3_aa: CASSVGGQGLNEQFF
v_call: TRBV6-5; cdr3_length: 13; j_call: TRBJ2-7; clone_size: -; d_call: -; cdr3_nt: TGTGCCAGCAGTTACAGCGAAACGGGGGAGCAGTACTTC; cdr3_aa: CASSYSETGEQYF
v_call: TRBV21-1; cdr3_length: 13; j_call: TRBJ1-1; clone_size: medium-sized; d_call: -; cdr3_nt: TGTGCCAGCAGCCACGGTCGAAACACTGAAGCTTTCTTT; cdr3_aa: CASSHGRNTEAFF
v_call: TRBV30; cdr3_length: 14; j_call: TRBJ2-2; clone_size: -; d_call: -; cdr3_nt: TGTGCCTGGAGTGTAGGAGGGGTGGCCGGGGAGCTGTTTTTT; cdr3_aa: CAWSVGGVAGELFF
v_call: TRBV2; cdr3_length: 19; j_call: TRBJ2-4; clone_size: -; d_call: TRBD2; cdr3_nt: TGTGCCAGCAGTGCCGGGACTAGCGGGGAGTCACTAGCCAAAAACATTCAGTACTTC; cdr3_aa: CASSAGTSGESLAKNIQYF
v_call: TRBV4-2; cdr3_length: 15; j_call: TRBJ2-1; clone_size: few; d_call: -; cdr3_nt: TGTGCCAGCAGCCACAATCGGGGCAGAGACAATGAGCAGTTCTTC; cdr3_aa: CASSHNRGRDNEQFF
v_call: TRBV5-6; cdr3_length: 15; j_call: TRBJ2-7; clone_size: -; d_call: TRBD1; cdr3_nt: TGTGCCAGCAGCTTGCTCAGGGGGACGTCTGACGAGCAGTACTTC; cdr3_aa: CASSLLRGTSDEQYF
v_call: TRBV24-1; cdr3_length: 15; j_call: TRBJ1-2; clone_size: few; d_call: -; cdr3_nt: TGTGCCACCAGTGGGCCCCTCGGAGGAAACTATGGCTACACCTTC; cdr3_aa: CATSGPLGGNYGYTF
v_call: TRBV7-9; cdr3_length: 13; j_call: TRBJ1-1; clone_size: -; d_call: -; cdr3_nt: TGTGCCAGCACCAGGACAGTGAACACTGAAGCTTTCTTT; cdr3_aa: CASTRTVNTEAFF
v_call: TRBV24-1; cdr3_length: 13; j_call: TRBJ2-3; clone_size: -; d_call: -; cdr3_nt: TGTGCCACCAGTGATCCTTTGACAGATACGCAGTATTTT; cdr3_aa: CATSDPLTDTQYF
v_call: TRBV6-1; cdr3_length: 13; j_call: TRBJ2-1; clone_size: -; d_call: -; cdr3_nt: TGTGCCAGCAGTTCCCTTCAGAACGGTGAGCAGTTCTTC; cdr3_aa: CASSSLQNGEQFF
v_call: TRBV19; cdr3_length: 15; j_call: TRBJ2-6; clone_size: -; d_call: -; cdr3_nt: TGTGCCAGTAGTATTCATCGCTCTGGGGCCAACGTCCTGACTTTC; cdr3_aa: CASSIHRSGANVLTF
v_call: TRBV4-3; cdr3_length: 17; j_call: TRBJ2-1; clone_size: -; d_call: TRBD2; cdr3_nt: TGCGCCAGCAGCCAAGATCCTGGGACTAGTCCCTACAATGAGCAGTTCTTC; cdr3_aa: CASSQDPGTSPYNEQFF
v_call: TRBV30; cdr3_length: 14; j_call: TRBJ1-6; clone_size: -; d_call: TRBD1; cdr3_nt: TGTGCCTGGAGTGCAGGACAGGATAATTCACCCCTCCACTTT; cdr3_aa: CAWSAGQDNSPLHF
v_call: TRBV5-4; cdr3_length: 13; j_call: TRBJ1-2; clone_size: -; d_call: -; cdr3_nt: TGTGCCAGCAGCTGGGACACTAACTATGGCTACACCTTC; cdr3_aa: CASSWDTNYGYTF
v_call: TRBV5-6; cdr3_length: 12; j_call: TRBJ2-3; clone_size: few; d_call: TRBD1; cdr3_nt: TGTGCCAGCAGCTTGGACAGGGGGGCGCAGTATTTT; cdr3_aa: CASSLDRGAQYF
v_call: TRBV6-5; cdr3_length: 13; j_call: TRBJ1-1; clone_size: -; d_call: TRBD1; cdr3_nt: TGTGCCAGCAGATTAGACAGGGCCACTGAAGCTTTCTTT; cdr3_aa: CASRLDRATEAFF
v_call: TRBV5-5; cdr3_length: 14; j_call: TRBJ1-3; clone_size: -; d_call: TRBD1; cdr3_nt: TGTGCCAGCAGCCGGACAGGGGCTGGAAACACCATATATTTT; cdr3_aa: CASSRTGAGNTIYF
v_call: TRBV6-4; cdr3_length: 17; j_call: TRBJ2-3; clone_size: -; d_call: TRBD1; cdr3_nt: TGTGCCAGCAGTGATCGCTGGACAGGGAAAGGCACAGATACGCAGTATTTT; cdr3_aa: CASSDRWTGKGTDTQYF
v_call: TRBV30; cdr3_length: 14; j_call: TRBJ2-1; clone_size: -; d_call: -; cdr3_nt: TGTGCCTGGACTCCCGCGGGAATGGACAATGAGCAGTTCTTC; cdr3_aa: CAWTPAGMDNEQFF
v_call: TRBV5-4; cdr3_length: 13; j_call: TRBJ2-7; clone_size: few; d_call: -; cdr3_nt: TGTGCCAGCAGCTTGATTGGATTCTACGAGCAGTACTTC; cdr3_aa: CASSLIGFYEQYF
v_call: TRBV6-5; cdr3_length: 14; j_call: TRBJ1-1; clone_size: -; d_call: TRBD1; cdr3_nt: TGTGCCGCCAAAACACAGGGGAGTCGGACTGAAGCTTTCTTT; cdr3_aa: CAAKTQGSRTEAFF
v_call: TRBV11-3; cdr3_length: 14; j_call: TRBJ2-3; clone_size: -; d_call: -; cdr3_nt: TGTGCCAGCACAAGCGGGCCAAGCACAGATACGCAGTATTTT; cdr3_aa: CASTSGPSTDTQYF
v_call: TRBV5-1; cdr3_length: 12; j_call: TRBJ1-1; clone_size: few; d_call: TRBD1; cdr3_nt: TGCGCCAGCTTGGGGACAGGGGATGAAGCTTTCTTT; cdr3_aa: CASLGTGDEAFF
v_call: TRBV3-1/TRBV3-2; cdr3_length: 12; j_call: TRBJ2-7; clone_size: -; d_call: -; cdr3_nt: TGTGCCAGCAGCCAAGGGCCCTACGAGCAGTACTTC; cdr3_aa: CASSQGPYEQYF
v_call: TRBV9; cdr3_length: 15; j_call: TRBJ1-1; clone_size: few; d_call: -; cdr3_nt: TGTGCCAGCAGCGGTGGGCCCCCCGTGGGCACTGAAGCTTTCTTT; cdr3_aa: CASSGGPPVGTEAFF
v_call: TRBV6-4; cdr3_length: 14; j_call: TRBJ2-2; clone_size: -; d_call: -; cdr3_nt: TGTGCCACCACGACAAGGGCCGGCACCGGGGAGCTGTTTTTT; cdr3_aa: CATTTRAGTGELFF
v_call: TRBV6-5; cdr3_length: 16; j_call: TRBJ1-2; clone_size: -; d_call: TRBD1; cdr3_nt: TGTGCCAGCAGTTACGTGCGGACAGGTGGCGGCTATGGCTACACCTTC; cdr3_aa: CASSYVRTGGGYGYTF
v_call: TRBV10-2; cdr3_length: 15; j_call: TRBJ1-5; clone_size: medium-sized; d_call: -; cdr3_nt: TGCGCCAGCAGTTCGGACGGTAATAGCAATCAGCCCCAGCATTTT; cdr3_aa: CASSSDGNSNQPQHF
v_call: TRBV4-3; cdr3_length: 15; j_call: TRBJ1-6; clone_size: -; d_call: -; cdr3_nt: TGCGCCAGCAGCCAAGATCGAGGGGATAATTCACCCCTCCACTTT; cdr3_aa: CASSQDRGDNSPLHF
v_call: TRBV7-2; cdr3_length: 15; j_call: TRBJ2-2; clone_size: -; d_call: TRBD2; cdr3_nt: TGTGCCAGCAGCTTAGATAGCGGGTCTACCGGGGAGCTGTTTTTT; cdr3_aa: CASSLDSGSTGELFF
v_call: TRBV27; cdr3_length: 20; j_call: TRBJ2-2; clone_size: -; d_call: TRBD2; cdr3_nt: TGTGCCAGCAGTACCCCCGGGACTAGCGGGAGTTTTTCCACCCTAAAGGAGCTGTTTTTT; cdr3_aa: CASSTPGTSGSFSTLKELFF
v_call: TRBV5-1; cdr3_length: 14; j_call: TRBJ2-1; clone_size: few; d_call: -; cdr3_nt: TGCGCCAGCAGCGTTACCTTCGAGGGCCATGAGCAGTTCTTC; cdr3_aa: CASSVTFEGHEQFF
v_call: TRBV28; cdr3_length: 16; j_call: TRBJ1-5; clone_size: -; d_call: -; cdr3_nt: TGTGCCAGCTCTACCTTATTCAGGGGTAGCAATCAGCCCCAGCATTTT; cdr3_aa: CASSTLFRGSNQPQHF
v_call: TRBV9; cdr3_length: 16; j_call: TRBJ2-3; clone_size: -; d_call: TRBD2; cdr3_nt: TGTGCCAGCAGCGTAGATCTAGCGGGGCCCACAGATACGCAGTATTTT; cdr3_aa: CASSVDLAGPTDTQYF
v_call: TRBV30; cdr3_length: 13; j_call: TRBJ2-3; clone_size: -; d_call: -; cdr3_nt: TGTGCCTGGAGTGTTTCTCAACCAGATACGCAGTATTTT; cdr3_aa: CAWSVSQPDTQYF